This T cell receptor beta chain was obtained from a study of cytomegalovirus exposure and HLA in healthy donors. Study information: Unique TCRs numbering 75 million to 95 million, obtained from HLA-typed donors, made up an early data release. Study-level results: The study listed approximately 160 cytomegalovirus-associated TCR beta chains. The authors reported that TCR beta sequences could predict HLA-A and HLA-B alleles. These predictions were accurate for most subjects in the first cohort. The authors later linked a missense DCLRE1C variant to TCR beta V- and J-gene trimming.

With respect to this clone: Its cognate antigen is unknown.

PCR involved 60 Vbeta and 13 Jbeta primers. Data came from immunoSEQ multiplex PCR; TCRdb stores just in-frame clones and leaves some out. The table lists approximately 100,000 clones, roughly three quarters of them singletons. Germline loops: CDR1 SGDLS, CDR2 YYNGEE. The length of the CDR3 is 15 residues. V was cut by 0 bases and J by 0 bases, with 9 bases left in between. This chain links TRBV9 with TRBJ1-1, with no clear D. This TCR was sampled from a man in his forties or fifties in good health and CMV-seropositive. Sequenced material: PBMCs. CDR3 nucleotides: TGTGCCAGCAGCGTAGAGCCAGACATGAACACTGAAGCTTTCTTT. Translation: CASSVEPDMNTEAFF.